The 25 T cell receptor beta chains in this list originate from one sample, sequenced in a study of a mutant IDH1 vaccine in newly diagnosed glioma (dated by TCRdb to the early 2020s). Sample time point, as interpreted from the label and publication: week 5, during vaccination. Each vaccine dose was 300 ug of a 20-mer mutant IDH1 peptide in Montanide, given subcutaneously with topical imiquimod. Antigens for these TCRs are unknown. Library preparation employed the immunoSEQ multiplex PCR assay. As stored in TCRdb, this immuneACCESS dataset retains in-frame rearrangements with V and J assigned. A fraction of the clones does not appear; measured against another copy, unresolved V genes explain less than half of the discrepancy, and the remainder lacks a known reason. The sample table shows around 31,000 clones, and roughly 50% are seen once. Approximately 11% of the sample goes to the ten largest clones.

The starting material was PBMCs, obtained from a glioma patient whose treatment included an IDH1 peptide vaccine. The receptors shown here come from a woman between 18 and 30 years old with glioma.

The rearrangement uses TRBV7-8 and TRBJ2-2, with 7 bases aligning to TRBD2. Trimming removed 5 bases from V and 4 bases from J; junction bases left unmatched: 4. CDR1 and CDR2 (germline): SGHVS, FQNEAQ. This CDR3 has 14 residues. The CDR3 region has the DNA TGTGCCAGCAGCCTAGGCGGGGGCACCGGGGAGCTGTTTTTT. Its translation: CASSLGGGTGELFF.

The CDR3 DNA follows: TGTGCCAGCAGCCCCGGGACTGCTGAAGCTTTCTTT. It encodes CASSPGTAEAFF. The V call is TRBV9, the J call TRBJ1-1, with TRBD1 as a possible D gene (5 bases). V was pared by 4 bases and J by 6 bases, with 10 bases between. Germline V gene sequence: CDR1 SGDLS, CDR2 YYNGEE. The CDR3 is 12 amino acids. Variable domain in full (rest from reference TRBV9 and TRBJ1-1): DSGVTQTPKHLITATGQRVTLRCSPRSGDLSVYWYQQSLDQGLQFLIQYYNGEERAKGNILERFSAQQFPDLHSELNLSSLELGDSALYFCASSPGTAEAFFGQGTRLTVV.

The sample holds a few counts of this clone. V is TRBV2 and J is TRBJ1-6; TRBD1 is a possible D gene (6 bases). Trimming removed 6 bases at V and 0 bases at J, with 9 bases between. The CDR3 is 15 amino acids. Germline CDR1 and CDR2: SNHLY and FYNNEI. The CDR3 is CASRPDSSYNSPLHF. The CDR3 nucleotides read TGTGCCAGCAGACCGGACAGCTCCTATAATTCACCCCTCCACTTT.

The rearrangement uses TRBV18 and TRBJ2-7; no clear D. Germline values: CDR1 KGHSH, CDR2 LQKENI. The CDR3 has 13 residues. Trimming cost V 3 bases and J 5 bases, with 11 bases left between them. The CDR3 DNA is TGTGCCAGCTCACCGATAGTCGCTAACGAGCAGTACTTC. Translation: CASSPIVANEQYF.

This clone was counted only a few times. The genes are TRBV6-1 and TRBJ1-6; no reliable D call. This CDR3 spans 15 amino acids. Germline CDR1 and CDR2: MNHNS and SASEGT. V gave up 1 base and J gave up 6 bases, with 10 bases separating them. The chain's CDR3 is CASSEGAVLNSPLHF. In DNA form, the CDR3 reads TGTGCCAGCAGTGAAGGGGCAGTTCTTAATTCACCCCTCCACTTT.

This rearrangement joins TRBV18 to TRBJ1-3; D is uncertain. The CDR3 consists of 17 residues. In germline, CDR1 is KGHSH, CDR2 LQKENI. Trimming removed 3 bases at V and 0 bases at J, with 15 bases between. The CDR3 here is CASSPLDISLSGNTIYF. The CDR3 DNA reads TGTGCCAGCTCACCTCTAGACATTTCCCTCTCTGGAAACACCATATATTTT.

The V gene is TRBV29-1, the J gene TRBJ1-1; a weak D match, TRBD1 (5 bases). CDR3 length: 14 amino acids. CDR1 is SQVTM, CDR2 ANQGSEA, per germline. The V end was cut by 3 bases, the J end by 6 bases, with 17 bases between. The CDR3, as DNA: TGCAGCGTTGACGTTTGGAGGGGAGGCCCTGAAGCTTTCTTT. Amino acids: CSVDVWRGGPEAFF.

This sequence joins TRBV5-1 and TRBJ2-3; 7 bases fit TRBD2. CDR1 is SGHRS, CDR2 YFSETQ, per germline. Losses at the gene ends were 2 bases for V and 0 bases for J; bases not matched to a gene: 6. This CDR3 has 16 residues. The CDR3 region is CASSFYGGMSTDTQYF. CDR3 DNA sequence: TGCGCCAGCAGCTTCTACGGGGGGATGAGCACAGATACGCAGTATTTT.

This clone was detected a few times. The rearrangement links TRBV7-2 to TRBJ2-2; unclear D gene. In germline, CDR1 is SGHTA, CDR2 FQGNSA. The CDR3 contains 13 residues. V was shortened by 1 base and J by 4 bases, with 4 bases between the two germline ends. CDR3 in amino acids: CASSLEATGELFF. Written as DNA, the CDR3 is TGTGCCAGCAGCTTAGAGGCCACCGGGGAGCTGTTTTTT.

J is TRBJ1-5 and V is TRBV7-2; D not certain. CDR3 length: 12 amino acids. V was trimmed by 8 bases and J by 4 bases, leaving 9 bases between them. The germline CDR1 and CDR2 sequences are SGHTA and FQGNSA. The CDR3 coding sequence is TGTGCCAGCGGGGAGGGTAATCAGCCCCAGCATTTT. It specifies CASGEGNQPQHF. Full variable domain (outside the CDR3, taken from reference TRBV7-2 and TRBJ1-5): GAGVSQSPSNKVTEKGKDVELRCDPISGHTALYWYRQSLGQGLEFLIYFQGNSAPDKSGLPSDRFSAERTGGSVSTLTIQRTQQEDSAVYLCASGEGNQPQHFGDGTRLSIL.

This clone was counted only a few times. The chain employs TRBV2 and TRBJ2-1, with TRBD2 matching 10 bases. CDR3 size: 14 residues. Germline V CDR1 and CDR2: SNHLY, FYNNEI. Trimming cost V 5 bases and J 8 bases; bases outside gene matches: 6. The CDR3 is CASSLGLAIHEQFF. For the CDR3, the DNA is TGTGCCAGCAGTCTGGGACTAGCGATTCATGAGCAGTTCTTC.

For the CDR3, the DNA is TGTGCCAGCAGCTCCCCCACTAGCGGGGGCACCACAGATACGCAGTATTTT. This codes for CASSSPTSGGTTDTQYF. The gene calls are TRBV7-9 and TRBJ2-3; 11 bases fit TRBD2. Trimming removed 4 bases from V and 2 bases from J; junction bases left unmatched: 8. The CDR3 is made up of 17 amino acids. Per the germline V gene, CDR1 is SEHNR and CDR2 is FQNEAQ (reference sequence).

This clone was found once. This chain links TRBV4-3 with TRBJ2-2, with a weak D call TRBD1 (6 bases). CDR1 LGHNA and CDR2 YSLEER come from the germline V gene. Trimming took 4 bases from V and 4 from J, leaving 10 bases between them. The CDR3 spans 14 residues. The CDR3 DNA reads TGCGCCAGCAGCCCAGGGGCGGCCACCGGGGAGCTGTTTTTT. Translating gives CASSPGAATGELFF.

The chain uses TRBV29-1 and TRBJ2-5, with TRBD2 matching over 13 bases. Looked up from germline, CDR1 is SQVTM and CDR2 is ANQGSEA. The ends lost 5 bases at V and 5 bases at J; junction bases unmatched: 5. The CDR3 runs 14 residues. The CDR3 protein is CSVLGLAGVETQYF. Written as DNA, the CDR3 is TGCAGCGTTCTAGGACTAGCGGGAGTGGAGACCCAGTACTTC.

This rearrangement joins TRBV2 to TRBJ2-3; possibly TRBD2 for D (6 bases). The V and J ends lost 8 bases and 2 bases respectively, with 17 bases between them. Germline CDR1 reads SNHLY; CDR2 reads FYNNEI. The CDR3 sequence is 15 residues long. CDR3 residues: CASREWEEHTDTQYF. In nucleotides, the CDR3 is TGTGCCAGCCGCGAGTGGGAGGAGCACACAGATACGCAGTATTTT.

This chain joins TRBV27 and TRBJ1-1; maybe TRBD1 (5 bases). The CDR3 is 13 amino acids. In germline, CDR1 is MNHEY, CDR2 SMNVEV (reference sequence). V shed 6 bases and J shed 6 bases, with 14 bases lying between them. CDR3 residues: CASSQGVVAEAFF. The CDR3 DNA reads TGTGCCAGCAGCCAGGGCGTAGTGGCTGAAGCTTTCTTT.

This clone was seen a single time. The chain has TRBV7-6 and TRBJ2-3; D is unclear. This CDR3 region has 16 residues. CDR1 and CDR2 (germline): SGHVS, FNYEAQ. V shed 1 base and J shed 2 bases, with 13 bases lying between them. This CDR3 is CASSLVPIENTDTQYF. CDR3 DNA: TGTGCCAGCAGCTTAGTGCCGATCGAAAACACAGATACGCAGTATTTT.

This clone was observed a handful of times. The genes are TRBV11-2 and TRBJ1-6; D is perhaps TRBD1 (5 bases). V dropped 6 bases and J dropped 2 bases, with 8 bases sitting between them. Germline V gene data show CDR1 as SGHAT and CDR2 as FQNNGV. CDR3 size: 14 residues. CDR3 amino acids: CASRDIAYNSPLHF. The CDR3, as DNA: TGTGCCAGCAGGGACATTGCCTATAATTCACCCCTCCACTTT.

V is TRBV7-9 and J is TRBJ1-5, with 9 bases matching TRBD1. Trimming took 5 bases from V and 2 from J; bases not matched to a gene: 10. The CDR3 covers 17 residues. CDR1 and CDR2 from the germline V gene are SEHNR and FQNEAQ (reference sequence). The CDR3 bases are TGTGCCAGCAGCCGCGGTACAGGGGGCGGTGGCAATCAGCCCCAGCATTTT. It is translated as CASSRGTGGGGNQPQHF.

This clone appeared once. The chain recombines TRBV11-2 with TRBJ2-2, with D unclear. V was trimmed by 2 bases and J by 10 bases, leaving 11 bases between them. Germline CDR1 is SGHAT and CDR2 is FQNNGV. This CDR3 contains 13 residues. CDR3 loop: CASSLSGGTELFF. CDR3 in DNA: TGTGCCAGCAGCTTAAGTGGCGGTACGGAGCTGTTTTTT.

The rearrangement links TRBV27 to TRBJ2-3, with D perhaps TRBD1 or TRBD2 (5 bases each). The CDR3 runs to 13 residues. Germline V gene sequence: CDR1 MNHEY, CDR2 SMNVEV (reference sequence). V lost 3 bases and J 4 bases, leaving 8 bases between the germline ends. CDR3 nucleotides: TGTGCCAGCAGTTTTCGGGGCCCAGATACGCAGTATTTT. It encodes CASSFRGPDTQYF.

The chain combines TRBV14 with TRBJ1-4; possible D gene TRBD1, 5 bases. The CDR3 has 16 residues. Germline lookup yields CDR1 SGHDN and CDR2 FVKESK. Trimming took 6 bases from V and 4 from J, leaving 18 bases between them. The CDR3 sequence: CASSPTPRVGNEKLFF. The CDR3 DNA reads as TGTGCCAGCAGTCCCACGCCCAGGGTCGGTAATGAAAAACTGTTTTTT.

With respect to this clone: This sample also contains other DNA sequences that code for the same CDR3. The chain couples TRBV11-3 to TRBJ1-1, with a weak D call TRBD1 (5 bases). Germline V lookup: CDR1 SGHNT, CDR2 YENEEA. The CDR3 has 14 amino acids. Trimming took off 1 base at V and 0 bases at J, with 6 bases between the two ends. The CDR3 here is CASSLGGVNTEAFF. CDR3 bases: TGTGCCAGCAGCTTAGGAGGGGTGAACACTGAAGCTTTCTTT.

J is TRBJ2-2 and V is TRBV4-3; the match to TRBD2 covers 9 bases. The CDR3 totals 16 residues. Germline loops: CDR1 LGHNA, CDR2 YSLEER. V shed 1 base, J shed 5 bases, and the junction held 5 bases outside the gene matches. The CDR3 protein is CASSQVIAGGTGELFF. CDR3 DNA: TGCGCCAGCAGCCAAGTAATTGCGGGAGGGACCGGGGAGCTGTTTTTT.

This clone has a single count. The V call is TRBV2, the J call TRBJ1-5; D gene ambiguous. Germline-derived CDR1 and CDR2 are SNHLY and FYNNEI. V gave up 7 bases and J gave up 3 bases, with 16 bases separating them. This CDR3 is 15 amino acids long. DNA of the CDR3: TGTGCCAGCACCCGCCTGGGAAGGGACAATCAGCCCCAGCATTTT. Its translation: CASTRLGRDNQPQHF.